This T cell receptor beta chain was observed in a study of T cells in Graves' hyperthyroidism and ophthalmopathy. The CDR3 regions of TCR beta were amplified from RNA transcripts. The TCR CDR3 was amplified in a first-round RT-PCR using the HTBI primer set. Using its own MiXCR run on the multiplex PCR reads, TCRdb lists one record per CDR3 protein. The sample lists under 450,000 distinct CDR3 sequences; roughly 14% were seen once. Hyperthyroidism patients were newly diagnosed, had disease duration under 2 months, and were aged 18 to 65 years. Any symptoms of ophthalmopathy came after the first hyperthyroidism diagnosis, from which the blood sample dates. The authors took PBMCs from 10 ml fresh peripheral blood. This clonotype has only a few counts. Sequencing used blood. The clonotype comes from a young man with Graves' hyperthyroidism that later progressed to Graves' ophthalmopathy.

CDR3 sequence (DNA): TGTGCCAGCAGTTCCCGAGTGGACAGTGAAGCTTTCTTT. This gives the protein CASSSRVDSEAFF. This sequence joins TRBV6-6 and TRBJ1-1, with D tentatively TRBD1 (6 bases). The CDR3 contains 13 residues. Deletions cut 4 bases from V and 7 bases from J, with 13 bases between. Germline V gene lookup returns CDR1 MNHNY and CDR2 SVGAGI (reference sequence).